One and the same sample provided the 8 T cell receptor beta chains below, sequenced in a study of shared clonotypes between healthy human individuals. The method was immunoSEQ multiplex PCR; TCRdb's version includes in-frame clones alone and lacks a portion of them. Altogether around 510,000 clones are present, approximately 94% being singletons, with the ten largest covering about 0.06%. The sequencing input was naive CD4+ T cells sorted from blood. Sample subset: CD45RA+ positively selected. Receptor source: a woman under 40 in good health.

The rearrangement joins TRBV5-1 to TRBJ1-2; D remains ambiguous. The length of the CDR3 is 14 residues. Germline CDR1 is SGHRS and CDR2 is YFSETQ. Trimming removed 4 bases at V and 0 bases at J, with 10 bases between. The CDR3 sequence: CASSPDGSNYGYTF. The CDR3 DNA is TGCGCCAGCAGCCCGGACGGTTCTAACTATGGCTACACCTTC. Full variable domain (rest looked up from reference TRBV5-1 and TRBJ1-2): KAGVTQTPRYLIKTRGQQVTLSCSPISGHRSVSWYQQTPGQGLQFLFEYFSETQRNKGNFPGRFSGRQFSNSRSEMNVSTLELGDSALYLCASSPDGSNYGYTFGSGTRLTVV.

Comment on this clone: The sample carries other DNA sequences with the same CDR3. The chain is built from TRBV2 and TRBJ1-1; D is ambiguous. The CDR3 is 11 amino acids. With 3 bases removed from V and 8 bases from J, the gap between germline ends came to 7 bases. CDR1 and CDR2 (germline): SNHLY, FYNNEI. CDR3 amino acids: CASSDGAEAFF. The CDR3 DNA follows: TGTGCCAGCAGTGACGGCGCGGAAGCTTTCTTT.

The chain uses TRBV9 and TRBJ1-4; tentative D call: TRBD1 (5 bases). The CDR3 sequence is 16 residues long. Trimming pared 4 bases from V and 4 bases from J, leaving 17 bases between. The germline CDR1 and CDR2 sequences are SGDLS and YYNGEE. CDR3 amino acids: CASSPTSGGGNEKLFF. CDR3 coding DNA: TGTGCCAGCAGCCCCACCTCCGGGGGGGGTAATGAAAAACTGTTTTTT.

The chain employs TRBV5-1 and TRBJ2-3; TRBD2 agrees at 7 bases. CDR3 length: 14 amino acids. V lost 7 bases and J lost 0; bases outside the gene matches: 5. From germline, CDR1 is SGHRS and CDR2 YFSETQ. CDR3 sequence: CASGSGPSTDTQYF. CDR3 nucleotide sequence: TGCGCCAGCGGTAGCGGGCCTAGCACAGATACGCAGTATTTT.

The chain has TRBV19 and TRBJ2-2; 12 nucleotides agree with TRBD1. In germline, CDR1 is LNHDA, CDR2 SQIVND (reference sequence). The CDR3 has 16 amino acids. Trimming cost V 4 bases and J 2 bases; bases outside gene matches: 2. The CDR3 region is CASSRDRGRNTGELFF. In DNA, the CDR3 is TGTGCCAGTAGTAGGGACAGGGGGCGCAACACCGGGGAGCTGTTTTTT.

The V gene is TRBV28, the J gene TRBJ2-7, with 9 bases identical to TRBD2. J was trimmed by 5 bases and V by 1 base; bases with no gene match: 3. CDR1 and CDR2 from the germline V gene are MDHEN and SYDVKM. The CDR3 is made up of 14 amino acids. The CDR3 region is CASSLLAGGNEQYF. In nucleotides, the CDR3 is TGTGCCAGCAGTTTATTGGCGGGAGGGAACGAGCAGTACTTC.

The chain links TRBV7-2 to TRBJ2-1, with D perhaps matching TRBD1 (5 bases). The length of the CDR3 is 14 residues. CDR1 is SGHTA, CDR2 FQGNSA, per germline. Between the trimmed V and J ends, which lost 3 bases and 4 bases, there was a span of 10 bases. The CDR3: CASSLYDRYNEQFF. CDR3 coding DNA: TGTGCCAGCAGCTTGTACGACAGATACAATGAGCAGTTCTTC.

The chain has TRBV11-2 and TRBJ2-3, with TRBD2 matching 8 bases. In germline, CDR1 is SGHAT, CDR2 FQNNGV. The CDR3 sequence is 19 residues long. J lost 0 bases, V lost 5 bases, and 16 bases had no gene match. The CDR3 loop is CASSRTGSGIQLSTDTQYF. CDR3 coding DNA: TGTGCCAGCAGCCGAACCGGTAGCGGGATCCAATTAAGCACAGATACGCAGTATTTT.